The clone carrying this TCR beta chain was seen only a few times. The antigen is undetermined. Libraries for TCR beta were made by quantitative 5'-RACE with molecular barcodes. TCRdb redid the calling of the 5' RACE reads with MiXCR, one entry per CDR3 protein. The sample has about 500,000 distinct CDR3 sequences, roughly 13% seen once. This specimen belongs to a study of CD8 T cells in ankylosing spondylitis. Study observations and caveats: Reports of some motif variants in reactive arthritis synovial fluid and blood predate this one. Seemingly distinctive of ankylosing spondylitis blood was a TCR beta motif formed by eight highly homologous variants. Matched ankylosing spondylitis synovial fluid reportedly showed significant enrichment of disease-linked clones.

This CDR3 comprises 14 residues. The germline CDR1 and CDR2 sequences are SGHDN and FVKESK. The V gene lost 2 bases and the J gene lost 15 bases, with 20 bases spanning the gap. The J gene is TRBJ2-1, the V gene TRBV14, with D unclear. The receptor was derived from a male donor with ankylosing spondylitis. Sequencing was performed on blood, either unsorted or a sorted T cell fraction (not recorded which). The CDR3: CASSQNRGGTPPFF. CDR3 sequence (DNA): TGTGCCAGCAGCCAAAATCGTGGCGGAACTCCCCCGTTCTTC.